This T cell receptor beta chain originates from a study of metastatic and nonmetastatic thyroid tumors. Overall study context: Repertoires were compared across blood and tumor or nodule tissue from malignant and benign thyroid patients. Whole-study findings and limits: Reports indicated that malignant thyroid tumors showed significantly higher TCR beta diversity than benign nodules did, in blood and tumor.

V lost 2 bases, J lost 5 bases, and 12 bases lay in between. The CDR3 has 14 amino acids. Germline CDR1 and CDR2: SGHRS and YFSETQ. In this sample, this clone turned up many times. Its antigen remains unidentified. No treatment of any kind had been given to any patient before thyroid surgery. In the original analysis: Clinicopathological groups of papillary thyroid cancer showed CDR3 differences that were used to build a distant-metastasis classifier. TCRdb re-processed the PCR reads through MiXCR. For this entry, the V and J calls and clone size follow TCRdb and not the study's own pipeline. The sample yields some 28,000 clones, 20% to 25% seen once.

V and J are TRBV5-1 and TRBJ2-3; no clear D gene. The sequenced sample consisted of blood. The clonotype was recovered from a female donor with papillary thyroid cancer or a benign thyroid nodule (not recorded which). Some clones in this sample may be carry-over from other donors' samples. The CDR3 reads CASSLRVSGDTQYF. The CDR3, as DNA: TGCGCCAGCAGCTTAAGGGTCTCGGGAGATACGCAGTATTTT.